The entry below gives a single TCR beta chain sequence along with its context. Since a much larger clone is just one base distant, this may be a read error. This sample stems from a study of T cells in Graves' hyperthyroidism and ophthalmopathy. Amplification of TCR beta CDR3 regions was performed using RNA transcripts as template. The TCR CDR3 was amplified in a first-round RT-PCR using the HTBI primer set. TCRdb passed the multiplex PCR reads through MiXCR, listing each CDR3 protein once. The sample records 530,000 or so distinct CDR3 sequences, under 20% being singletons. The CDR3 totals 16 residues. CDR1 and CDR2 (germline): SNHLY, FYNNEI. Unmatched junction bases numbered 10, after V lost 8 bases and J lost 1 base.

The chain joins TRBV2 to TRBJ2-3, with 9 bases aligning to TRBD2. Sequencing was done on a sample of blood. The receptor was derived from a woman in her late teens or twenties with Graves' ophthalmopathy. The CDR3 region is CASGRGASGGTDTQYF. The CDR3 bases are TGTGCCAGCGGCCGAGGGGCTAGCGGGGGCACAGATACGCAGTATTTT.